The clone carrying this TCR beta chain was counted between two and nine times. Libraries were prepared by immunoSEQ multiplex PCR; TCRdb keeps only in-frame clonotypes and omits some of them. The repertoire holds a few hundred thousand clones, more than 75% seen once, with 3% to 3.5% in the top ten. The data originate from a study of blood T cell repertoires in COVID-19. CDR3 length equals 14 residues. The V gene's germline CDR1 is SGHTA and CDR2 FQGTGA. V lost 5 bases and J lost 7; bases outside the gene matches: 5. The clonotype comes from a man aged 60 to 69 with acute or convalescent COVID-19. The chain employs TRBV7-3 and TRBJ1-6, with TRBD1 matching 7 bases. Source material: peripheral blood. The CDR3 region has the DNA TGTGCCAGCAGCGCCTCAGGGGGAAATTCACCCCTCCACTTT. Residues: CASSASGGNSPLHF.